Listed below are T cell receptor beta chains from one sample, sequenced in a study of radiotherapy plus CTLA-4 blockade in lung cancer. The data were produced by immunoSEQ multiplex PCR, yet TCRdb's version contains in-frame clones alone and is incomplete. The data show approximately 75,000 clones, approximately 78% seen once. Here the sequenced sample was peripheral blood, taken from a patient treated with radiotherapy plus ipilimumab. These receptors were collected from a human donor with non-small cell lung cancer who had a complete response to radiotherapy plus ipilimumab. Each CDR3 is given with its conserved first and last residue. D genes are given only for firm matches. Not all rows give a size; the values are once, few, many and, for expanded clones, a class.

j_call d_call clone_size v_call cdr3_aa cdr3_nt
TRBJ1-1 TRBD1 NA TRBV4-1 CASSPRQDRGHTEAFF TGCGCCAGCAGCCCCCGACAGGACAGGGGACACACTGAAGCTTTCTTT
TRBJ1-1 NA NA TRBV5-6 CASSLQGRGAFF TGTGCCAGCAGCTTGCAGGGGCGAGGCGCTTTCTTT
TRBJ1-2 TRBD1 NA TRBV6-5 CASSRDRVYGYTF TGTGCCAGTTCCCGGGACAGGGTTTATGGCTACACCTTC
TRBJ2-4 NA NA TRBV10-3 CAISDIRVSGKNIQYF TGTGCCATCAGTGATATTCGCGTTTCGGGCAAAAACATTCAGTACTTC
TRBJ1-6 NA few TRBV19 CASSIGLGNSPLHF TGTGCCAGTAGTATCGGTTTAGGGAATTCACCCCTCCACTTT
TRBJ1-1 NA NA TRBV30 CAWSVAGANTEAFF TGTGCCTGGAGTGTGGCAGGGGCGAACACTGAAGCTTTCTTT
TRBJ1-2 TRBD1 NA TRBV9 CASSPGGDRTYGYTF TGTGCCAGCAGCCCCGGTGGGGACAGGACCTATGGCTACACCTTC
TRBJ1-5 NA NA TRBV30 CAWSAQDGWGNQPQHF TGTGCCTGGAGTGCCCAGGATGGTTGGGGTAATCAGCCCCAGCATTTT
TRBJ2-2 NA NA TRBV7-8 CASSLNLARYTGELFF TGTGCCAGCAGCTTAAACCTAGCGAGATACACCGGGGAGCTGTTTTTT
TRBJ2-5 NA NA TRBV19 CASSRTRGIQETQYF TGTGCCAGTAGCCGGACCCGAGGGATTCAAGAGACCCAGTACTTC
TRBJ2-3 TRBD2 NA TRBV11-3 CASSLVGTSGRDTQYF TGTGCCAGCAGTCTCGTCGGGACTAGCGGGAGGGATACGCAGTATTTT
TRBJ2-5 TRBD1 NA TRBV7-2 CASSLRQGIGRETQYF TGTGCCAGCAGCTTACGACAGGGGATAGGACGGGAGACCCAGTACTTC
TRBJ2-1 NA NA TRBV7-9 CASSPSGKLKVRSYNEQFF TGTGCCAGCAGCCCCTCCGGGAAGCTTAAAGTTCGCTCCTACAATGAGCAGTTCTTC
TRBJ2-3 TRBD1 few TRBV18 CASSPTGQGYIAQYF TGTGCCAGCTCACCAACGGGACAGGGGTACATCGCGCAGTATTTT
TRBJ2-5 NA once TRBV25-1 CASSDPGRHQETQYF TGTGCCAGCAGTGACCCGGGACGGCACCAAGAGACCCAGTACTTC
TRBJ1-2 NA NA TRBV6-5 CASSYPGPYGYTF TGTGCCAGCAGTTACCCGGGACCCTATGGCTACACCTTC
TRBJ2-2 TRBD2 NA TRBV18 CASSPLAGTGELFF TGTGCCAGCTCACCGCTAGCGGGCACCGGGGAGCTGTTTTTT
TRBJ1-5 NA NA TRBV2 CASRGTGLNQPQHF TGTGCCAGCAGGGGTACAGGGTTGAATCAGCCCCAGCATTTT
TRBJ1-1 TRBD1 NA TRBV5-4 CASSTRQGENTEAFF TGTGCCAGCAGCACTAGACAGGGGGAGAACACTGAAGCTTTCTTT
TRBJ1-1 NA NA TRBV7-9 CASSLAEDTEAFF TGTGCCAGCAGCTTAGCTGAGGATACTGAAGCTTTCTTT